Listed below are T cell receptor beta chains from one sample, sequenced in a study of T cells in Graves' hyperthyroidism and ophthalmopathy. TCRdb independently ran MiXCR on the multiplex PCR reads; one entry per CDR3 protein. The sample lists hundreds of thousands of distinct CDR3 sequences, about a fifth occurring once. Sequencing input: blood. Receptors originate from a woman under 30 with Graves' hyperthyroidism. Both conserved end residues are part of each CDR3. The D gene is left open where the match is weak. Size is omitted from some rows. Given values are once, few, many or a class for expanded clones.

TRBV9	TRBD1	many	TRBJ1-2	CASSVRTGGTYGYTF	TGTGCCAGCAGCGTAAGGACAGGGGGCACCTATGGCTACACCTTC
TRBV19	NA	NA	TRBJ1-1	CASSMSENTEAFF	TGTGCCAGTAGTATGTCAGAGAACACTGAAGCTTTCTTT
TRBV19	NA	many	TRBJ1-1	CASKGRRMNTEAFF	TGTGCCAGTAAAGGGAGGAGGATGAACACTGAAGCTTTCTTT
TRBV12-3/TRBV12-4	NA	many	TRBJ2-7	CASSDRSVSYEQYF	TGTGCCAGCTCCGACAGGAGCGTCTCCTACGAGCAGTACTTC
TRBV24-1	NA	NA	TRBJ2-7	CATSDFRGDEQYF	TGTGCCACCAGTGATTTCCGGGGTGACGAGCAGTACTTC
TRBV4-1	NA	many	TRBJ2-7	CASSQVRQVEQYF	TGCGCCAGCAGCCAAGTCAGGCAGGTAGAGCAGTACTTC
TRBV5-1	NA	many	TRBJ2-2	CASSLGAGPSVTGELFF	TGCGCCAGCAGCTTGGGAGCAGGGCCCTCCGTTACCGGGGAGCTGTTTTTT
TRBV27	NA	many	TRBJ1-2	CASSTRTELGGYTF	TGTGCCAGCAGCACCCGGACAGAGCTTGGGGGCTACACCTTC
TRBV29-1	NA	many	TRBJ2-5	CSVISGIGETQYF	TGCAGCGTTATTTCAGGGATCGGAGAGACCCAGTACTTC
TRBV29-1	NA	many	TRBJ1-1	CGLWGQNTEAFF	TGCGGACTATGGGGACAGAACACTGAAGCTTTCTTT
TRBV12-3/TRBV12-4	NA	many	TRBJ2-7	CASSLRKENEQYF	TGTGCCAGCAGCCTAAGAAAGGAAAACGAGCAGTACTTC
TRBV7-2	NA	NA	TRBJ1-1	CASSLARGMNTEAFF	TGTGCCAGCAGCTTAGCACGAGGGATGAACACTGAAGCTTTCTTT
TRBV9	NA	many	TRBJ1-5	CASSVGGDNQPQHF	TGTGCCAGCAGCGTAGGGGGCGACAATCAGCCCCAGCATTTT
TRBV6-5	NA	many	TRBJ1-5	CASSSGRAGNQPQHF	TGTGCCAGCAGCTCGGGGCGAGCCGGCAATCAGCCCCAGCATTTT
TRBV10-3	TRBD1	many	TRBJ1-1	CAVRGQLNTEAFF	TGTGCCGTCAGGGGACAGTTGAACACTGAAGCTTTCTTT
TRBV29-1	TRBD2	NA	TRBJ2-2	CSVEDRGTLAGGDVSRELFF	TGCAGCGTTGAAGATCGGGGGACACTAGCGGGAGGTGACGTTTCTCGGGAGCTGTTTTTT
TRBV12-3/TRBV12-4	NA	few	TRBJ1-1	CASSSGIPEAFF	TGTGCCAGCAGTTCGGGAATCCCCGAAGCTTTCTTT
TRBV9	NA	many	TRBJ2-2	CASSAGTYAYTGELFF	TGTGCCAGCAGCGCCGGGACATACGCCTACACCGGGGAGCTGTTTTTT